This T cell receptor (beta chain) stems from a study of blood T cell repertoires in COVID-19. Method: immunoSEQ multiplex PCR; TCRdb's copy keeps in-frame clones and lacks some. The table has under 250,000 clones, around 86% seen once; the top ten hold around 7.3%. The CDR3 loop spans 15 amino acids. The V gene lost 1 base and the J gene lost 0 bases, with 11 bases spanning the gap. Germline CDR1 reads SGHRS; CDR2 reads YFSETQ. This chain joins TRBV5-1 and TRBJ2-7, with D possibly being TRBD2 (7 bases). The sequence was collected from a woman in her 70s with active or convalescent COVID-19. Sequences were obtained from peripheral blood. The CDR3 region is CASSLKGGASYEQYF. The CDR3 bases are TGCGCCAGCAGCTTGAAAGGGGGGGCCTCCTACGAGCAGTACTTC. Full variable domain (remainder filled in from reference TRBV5-1 and TRBJ2-7): KAGVTQTPRYLIKTRGQQVTLSCSPISGHRSVSWYQQTPGQGLQFLFEYFSETQRNKGNFPGRFSGRQFSNSRSEMNVSTLELGDSALYLCASSLKGGASYEQYFGPGTRLTVT.